The entry below gives a single T cell receptor (beta chain) sequence along with its context. The antigen remains undetermined. Since no conserved phenylalanine or tryptophan closes the CDR3, a read error is the likely cause. The data were taken from a study of tumor-infiltrating lymphocytes in primary liver carcinoma. The CDR3 extends over 16 amino acids. Study-level results: Presence in all five tumor regions was observed for only about 7-25% of top clones.

Reverse transcription of roughly 0.5 ug total RNA with a constant-region primer produced TCR beta cDNA. Three nested multiplex PCR rounds of slightly modified ARM-PCR generated TCR beta libraries. TRBV1-TRBV30 forward primers paired with a C-beta reverse primer drove the first two PCR rounds, around 9 cycles each. Each CDR3 protein is one row after TCRdb ran MiXCR on the multiplex PCR reads. Found here are 100,000 or so distinct CDR3 sequences, around 71% of them singletons; the top ten hold about 12%. Unsorted bulk tissue (roughly 17-33 mg) underwent RNA and DNA co-extraction. HBV chronically infected the treatment-naive patients. There were over 85% viable tumor cells in every single sample of tumor.

The receptor was derived from a woman aged 55-70 years with primary liver carcinoma and hepatitis B virus infection. Sequenced material: liver tumor tissue from sampling region 2. Subset: tumor region T2, inferior pole. The V call is TRBV12-3 or TRBV12-4, the J call TRBJ1-4; 8 positions agree with TRBD1. The CDR3 region is CASSSGRYGTGEKLFY. As DNA, the CDR3 is TGTGCCAGCAGTTCGGGGAGATACGGGACAGGCGAAAAGCTGTTTTAT.